The TCR beta chain described here comes from a study of shared clonotypes between healthy human individuals (dated by TCRdb to 2020 to 2022). With regard to the full study: The cohort comprised two women and a few men aged 18 to 49 years. Per donor, three plates each were used for CD4 naive and CD4 memory, two for CD8 naive, and one for CD8 memory. Different laboratories and diverse techniques were used to prepare libraries and sequence TCR repertoires, to increase sequencing depth and limit assay-specific biases. To estimate repertoire size and how much clonotype sharing occurs between individuals, the study deeply sequenced the blood TCR repertoires of five healthy adults. Between about 0.8 and 8.9 billion PBMCs per donor were obtained by leukapheresis.

What the research found in general, with its limitations: Even with the large sequencing depth, rarefaction of the sorted-subset datasets indicated that sequencing was incomplete. Sharing across a few donors was observed for approximately 4.6% of naive CD4, under 4% of naive CD8, over 2% of memory CD4, and roughly 0.43% of memory CD8 clonotypes. Because the study included only a small number of donors, the genetic and exposure-history diversity represented was limited. Estimated clonotype richness was generally larger for naive than for memory subsets. Clonotypes shared by all four sorted-subset donors showed higher generation probabilities than non-shared clonotypes. Sampling was limited to blood, and TCR repertoires in tissue likely differ from TCR repertoires in blood. Pairwise subsampling indicated that sequencing depth was expected to affect the degree of clonotype sharing among donors.

TCR CDR3 regions were amplified from genomic DNA by multiplex PCR using the deep immunoSEQ assay. Genomic DNA extracted from each cell subset was distributed evenly over all wells of several immunoSEQ 96-well plates, and each plate served as one replicate. For sorted subsets, approximately 0.2 ug of genomic DNA, equivalent to 25,000 to 30,000 T cell genomes, went into each replicate PCR. The purified libraries were quantified using a Qubit 3.0 fluorometer, sized with a Bioanalyzer 2100, and then quantified again using the KAPA Library Quantification kit. Every immunoSEQ 96-well plate was sequenced on a separate single-read 150-cycle Illumina NextSeq 550 flow cell. The authors processed their data as follows. Because the immunoSEQ output included only junctional sequences and no quality scores, the filtering could not be the same as the filtering used for full-length reads. Sequences were annotated with PyIR, a Python wrapper for IgBLAST v1.9, and V/J genes and CDR3 were assigned using IMGT germline references. Reads with weak V/J assignments (E-value above 1e-6), missing CDR3, stop codons, out-of-frame junctions, or ambiguous translated residues were removed. V3J clonotypes were defined as sequences sharing the same inferred V gene, J gene, and CDR3 amino acid sequence. To compute the percentage overlap between repertoires, the number of shared unique clonotypes was divided by the size of the smaller repertoire. Richness of each repertoire was evaluated using RTK rarefaction, the Chao1 estimator, and Recon v2.1 estimates of unobserved clonotypes. Generation probabilities for all TCRbeta clonotypes obtained by the gDNA method from a handful of donors were computed using OLGA. Not all clones reach the TCRdb copy of this immuneACCESS table, which keeps in-frame sequences only. Checked studies attribute under half of the gap to unresolved V genes and leave the rest unexplained. The DNA gave D and trimming, while V, J and clone size come from that table. In this sample the table shows around 2,000,000 clones, about 95% of which occur a single time. The ten top clones hold 0.85% to 1.2% of the sample.

The germline V gene provides CDR1 SGHRS and CDR2 YFSETQ. Including cysteine and phenylalanine, the CDR3 has 16 amino acids. This entry keeps only the CDR3 DNA: 48 bases, framed from base 1. V trim: 7 bases; J trim: 5 bases; unmatched bases: 13. To note about this clone: Its antigen is currently not known. Base-call qualities are not available, and no considerably larger clone is one nucleotide away.

CD8 naive samples were CD45RO-negative cells positively selected for CCR7, giving a CD45RA+CCR7+ population that excluded TemRA cells. The donors were healthy, HIV-negative adults with no recently reported acute infections or vaccinations. Every donor was a Caucasian adult residing in Nashville, Tennessee, USA. Blood was collected by leukapheresis, and PBMCs were isolated by Ficoll-Histopaque density gradient centrifugation and then cryopreserved in liquid nitrogen vapor phase. Purity and quantity of every magnetically sorted T cell population were checked by analytical flow cytometry. Genomic DNA was isolated from every sorted fraction and measured by UV absorbance on a Nanodrop 2000c.

This TCR derives from a man aged 18 to 29 in good health. The specimen sequenced was naive CD8+ T cells sorted from blood. The cell subset or site label on this specimen signifies: CD45RA+CCR7+. The receptor chain draws on TRBV5-1 and TRBJ2-7, with 12 bases in between that match TRBD1. The CDR3 region has the sequence CASRDRGRVSGDEQYF. The nucleotides read TGCGCCAGCCGGGACAGGGGGCGCGTTTCGGGTGACGAGCAGTACTTC.